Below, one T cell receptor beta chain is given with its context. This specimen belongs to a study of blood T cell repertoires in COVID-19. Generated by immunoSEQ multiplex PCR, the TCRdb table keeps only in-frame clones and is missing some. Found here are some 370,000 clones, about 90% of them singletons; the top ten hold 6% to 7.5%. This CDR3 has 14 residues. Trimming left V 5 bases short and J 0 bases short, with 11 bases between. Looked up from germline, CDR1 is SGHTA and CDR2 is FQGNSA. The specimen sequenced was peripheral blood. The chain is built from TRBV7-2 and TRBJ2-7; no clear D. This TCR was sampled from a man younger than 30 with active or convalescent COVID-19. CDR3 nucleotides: TGTGCCAGCAGCCCTGAGACACACTCCTACGAGCAGTACTTC. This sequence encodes CASSPETHSYEQYF.